This is a list of T cell receptor beta chains from one sample in a study of T cell repertoires in cytomegalovirus infection. TCRdb ran MiXCR on the reads and lists one entry per CDR3 protein. The table has 310,000 or so distinct CDR3 sequences, 20% to 30% seen once. These TCRs are of unknown antigen specificity. The material sequenced was cultured PBMCs, taken from culture after CMV antigen stimulation. These receptor sequences come from a human donor in good health (CMV status not recorded). Some clones in this sample may be carry-over from other donors' samples. CDR3s include the opening cysteine and the closing phenylalanine or tryptophan. Fields, in order: J gene, V gene, D gene, clone size, CDR3 protein, CDR3 DNA. The D gene is left open where the match is weak. Clone size is not always given. Where it is, it says once, few, many or a class for expanded clones.

j_call: TRBJ1-3; v_call: TRBV2; d_call: TRBD1; clone_size: NA; cdr3_aa: CASNYRTGGRNTIYF; cdr3_nt: TGTGCCAGCAATTACAGGACAGGGGGTCGAAACACCATATATTTT
j_call: TRBJ2-7; v_call: TRBV7-2; d_call: NA; clone_size: few; cdr3_aa: CASSLYSVGVYEQYF; cdr3_nt: TGTGCCAGCAGCTTATATTCAGTGGGGGTCTACGAGCAGTACTTC
j_call: TRBJ1-1; v_call: TRBV7-9; d_call: NA; clone_size: few; cdr3_aa: CASSSRANTEAFF; cdr3_nt: TGTGCCAGCAGCTCAAGGGCGAACACTGAAGCTTTCTTT
j_call: TRBJ1-2; v_call: TRBV19; d_call: NA; clone_size: once; cdr3_aa: CASSIQGSLYGYTF; cdr3_nt: TGTGCCAGTAGTATACAGGGTTCCCTTTATGGCTACACCTTC
j_call: TRBJ2-4; v_call: TRBV7-2; d_call: NA; clone_size: many; cdr3_aa: CASSLTVKDIQYF; cdr3_nt: TGTGCCAGCAGCTTAACAGTCAAGGACATTCAGTACTTC
j_call: TRBJ2-2; v_call: TRBV9; d_call: NA; clone_size: NA; cdr3_aa: CASSVEAANTGELFF; cdr3_nt: TGTGCCAGCAGCGTAGAAGCAGCGAACACCGGGGAGCTGTTTTTT
j_call: TRBJ2-6; v_call: TRBV6-5; d_call: TRBD1; clone_size: NA; cdr3_aa: CASSLRTGIVSGANVLTF; cdr3_nt: TGTGCCAGCAGTCTACGGACAGGGATCGTCTCTGGGGCCAACGTCCTGACTTTC
j_call: TRBJ1-1; v_call: TRBV27; d_call: TRBD1; clone_size: NA; cdr3_aa: CASSLSPQGGTEAFF; cdr3_nt: TGTGCCAGCAGTTTATCGCCACAGGGGGGAACTGAAGCTTTCTTT
j_call: TRBJ1-2; v_call: TRBV27; d_call: NA; clone_size: NA; cdr3_aa: CASSSSTTGMDYGYTF; cdr3_nt: TGTGCCAGCAGTTCCTCTACCACAGGGATGGACTATGGCTACACCTTC
j_call: TRBJ1-5; v_call: TRBV19; d_call: NA; clone_size: few; cdr3_aa: CASSGGFGQPQHF; cdr3_nt: TGTGCCAGTAGTGGAGGGTTCGGTCAGCCCCAGCATTTT
j_call: TRBJ1-5; v_call: TRBV19; d_call: NA; clone_size: NA; cdr3_aa: CASHFRASNQPQHF; cdr3_nt: TGTGCCAGCCATTTCCGGGCTAGCAATCAGCCCCAGCATTTT
j_call: TRBJ1-4; v_call: TRBV6-6; d_call: TRBD1; clone_size: few; cdr3_aa: CASSYRDRREKLFF; cdr3_nt: TGTGCCAGCAGTTACCGGGACAGAAGAGAAAAACTGTTTTTT
j_call: TRBJ2-7; v_call: TRBV12-3/TRBV12-4; d_call: NA; clone_size: NA; cdr3_aa: CASSYPRRYEQYF; cdr3_nt: TGTGCCAGCAGCTATCCCAGACGCTACGAGCAGTACTTC
j_call: TRBJ2-1; v_call: TRBV7-6; d_call: NA; clone_size: many; cdr3_aa: CASSPLEGSSYNEQFF; cdr3_nt: TGTGCCAGCAGCCCCCTGGAGGGAAGCTCCTACAATGAGCAGTTCTTC
j_call: TRBJ2-3; v_call: TRBV6-8; d_call: TRBD2; clone_size: NA; cdr3_aa: CASLRRTSGKSDTQYF; cdr3_nt: TGTGCCAGCCTTCGCCGGACTAGCGGGAAATCAGATACGCAGTATTTT
j_call: TRBJ2-1; v_call: TRBV28; d_call: TRBD2; clone_size: NA; cdr3_aa: CASSDSGRRSYNEQFF; cdr3_nt: TGTGCCAGCAGCGATAGCGGGAGACGATCCTACAATGAGCAGTTCTTC
j_call: TRBJ2-5; v_call: TRBV10-3; d_call: TRBD1; clone_size: few; cdr3_aa: CAISEPGTGNEETQYF; cdr3_nt: TGTGCCATCAGTGAACCCGGGACAGGGAACGAAGAGACCCAGTACTTC
j_call: TRBJ1-2; v_call: TRBV6-2/TRBV6-3; d_call: NA; clone_size: NA; cdr3_aa: CASSYNTGYYGYTF; cdr3_nt: TGTGCCAGCAGTTACAATACGGGTTACTATGGCTACACCTTC
j_call: TRBJ1-2; v_call: TRBV18; d_call: TRBD1; clone_size: NA; cdr3_aa: CASSLGTGRAHTF; cdr3_nt: TGTGCCAGCTCACTCGGGACAGGGAGGGCTCACACCTTC
j_call: TRBJ2-1; v_call: TRBV4-1; d_call: NA; clone_size: few; cdr3_aa: CASSQVGLSSYNEQFF; cdr3_nt: TGCGCCAGCAGCCAAGTCGGACTGAGCTCCTACAATGAGCAGTTCTTC
j_call: TRBJ1-3; v_call: TRBV6-5; d_call: TRBD1; clone_size: NA; cdr3_aa: CASSWAQGFGNTIYF; cdr3_nt: TGTGCCAGCAGTTGGGCACAGGGGTTTGGAAACACCATATATTTT
j_call: TRBJ2-1; v_call: TRBV10-3; d_call: TRBD2; clone_size: few; cdr3_aa: CAISELPPERERSNEQFF; cdr3_nt: TGTGCCATCAGTGAACTCCCGCCCGAGCGGGAAAGGAGCAATGAGCAGTTCTTC